The text below deals with one TCR beta chain. The antigen is undetermined. This specimen belongs to a study of T-cell reconstitution after alpha-beta-depleted transplantation in children. The CDR3 extends over 16 amino acids. V was shortened by 0 bases and J by 1 base, with 12 bases between the two germline ends. Germline V CDR1 and CDR2: SEHNR, FQNEAQ (reference sequence). Construction of the TCRbeta library involved unique molecular identifiers. TCRdb fed the PCR reads into MiXCR, producing one record per CDR3 protein. The sample includes approximately 520,000 distinct CDR3 sequences, more than 9.5% of them seen just once. Study outcomes and limitations: High day-60 TCRbeta diversity in some patients came from surviving recipient T cells and thymic progenitors.

This material consisted of PBMCs, mostly from graft donor cells, taken 180 days after TCRalphabeta/CD19-depleted stem cell transplant. V usage is TRBV7-9 and J usage is TRBJ2-5; D may correspond to TRBD1 or TRBD2 (5 bases each). This TCR came from a female patient aged 2-9 years who had a stem cell transplant for aplastic anemia, so the T cells may come from the graft donor. CDR3 nucleotide sequence: TGTGCCAGCAGCTTAGCGATGTGGGGGACCCAAGAGACCCAGTACTTC. Translating gives CASSLAMWGTQETQYF. Full variable domain (rest looked up from reference TRBV7-9 and TRBJ2-5): DTGVSQNPRHKITKRGQNVTFRCDPISEHNRLYWYRQTLGQGPEFLTYFQNEAQLEKSRLLSDRFSAERPKGSFSTLEIQRTEQGDSAMYLCASSLAMWGTQETQYFGPGTRLLVL.